This section outlines one TCR beta chain sequence together with its context. Its antigen is unknown. This entry is derived from a study of cytomegalovirus exposure and HLA in healthy donors. Whole-study results and caveats: The listing of 150 to 200 TCR beta chains classed them as cytomegalovirus-associated.

This CDR3 has 15 amino acids. Germline V CDR1 and CDR2: SNHLY, FYNNEI. The germline V and J ends were trimmed by 6 bases and 0 bases, with 12 bases remaining between them. 13 Jbeta primers and 60 Vbeta primers were used for the PCR. Produced via immunoSEQ multiplex PCR; TCRdb's table is partial and in-frame only. The sample records about 140,000 clones, about 68% being singletons. Source material: PBMCs. The V and J genes are TRBV2 and TRBJ2-1; D is perhaps TRBD2 (5 bases). This receptor was identified in a human donor in good health. CDR3 sequence reads: CASSEDSPSYNEQFF. DNA for the CDR3: TGTGCCAGCAGCGAGGACTCTCCCTCCTACAATGAGCAGTTCTTC.